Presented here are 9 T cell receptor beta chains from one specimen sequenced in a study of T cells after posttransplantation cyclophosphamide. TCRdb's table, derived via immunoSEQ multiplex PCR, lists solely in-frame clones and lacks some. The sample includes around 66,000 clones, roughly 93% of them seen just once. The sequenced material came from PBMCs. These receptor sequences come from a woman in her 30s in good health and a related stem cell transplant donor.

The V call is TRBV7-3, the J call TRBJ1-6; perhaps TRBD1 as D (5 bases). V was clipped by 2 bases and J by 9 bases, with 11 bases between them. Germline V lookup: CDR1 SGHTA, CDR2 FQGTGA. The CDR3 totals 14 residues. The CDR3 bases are TGTGCCAGCAGCTTAGGGCAGGGTGGTTCACCCCTCCACTTT. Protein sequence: CASSLGQGGSPLHF.

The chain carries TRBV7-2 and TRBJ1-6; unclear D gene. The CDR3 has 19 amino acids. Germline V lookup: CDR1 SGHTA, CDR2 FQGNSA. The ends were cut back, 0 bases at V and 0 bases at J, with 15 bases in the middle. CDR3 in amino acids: CASSLASGSRSSYNSPLHF. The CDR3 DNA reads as TGTGCCAGCAGCTTAGCAAGCGGCAGCCGGAGCTCCTATAATTCACCCCTCCACTTT.

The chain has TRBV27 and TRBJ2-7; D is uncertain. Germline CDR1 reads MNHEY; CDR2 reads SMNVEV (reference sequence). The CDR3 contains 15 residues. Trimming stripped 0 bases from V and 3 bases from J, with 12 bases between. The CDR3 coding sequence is TGTGCCAGCAGTTTATCGATCAACACCTACTACGAGCAGTACTTC. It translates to CASSLSINTYYEQYF.

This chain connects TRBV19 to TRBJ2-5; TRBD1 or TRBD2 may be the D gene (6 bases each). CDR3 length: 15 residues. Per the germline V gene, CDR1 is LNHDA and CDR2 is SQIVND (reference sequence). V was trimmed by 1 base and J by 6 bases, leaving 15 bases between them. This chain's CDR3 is CASSIVEGGKKTQYF. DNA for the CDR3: TGTGCCAGTAGTATAGTAGAGGGGGGAAAGAAGACCCAGTACTTC.

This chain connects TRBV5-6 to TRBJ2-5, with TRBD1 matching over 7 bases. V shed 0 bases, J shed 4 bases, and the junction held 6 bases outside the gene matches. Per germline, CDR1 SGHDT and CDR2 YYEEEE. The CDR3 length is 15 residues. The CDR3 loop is CASSLVFWDRETQYF. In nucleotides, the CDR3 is TGTGCCAGCAGCTTGGTATTCTGGGACAGAGAGACCCAGTACTTC. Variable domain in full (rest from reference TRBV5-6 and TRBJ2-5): DAGVTQSPTHLIKTRGQQVTLRCSPKSGHDTVSWYQQALGQGPQFIFQYYEEEERQRGNFPDRFSGHQFPNYSSELNVNALLLGDSALYLCASSLVFWDRETQYFGPGTRLLVL.

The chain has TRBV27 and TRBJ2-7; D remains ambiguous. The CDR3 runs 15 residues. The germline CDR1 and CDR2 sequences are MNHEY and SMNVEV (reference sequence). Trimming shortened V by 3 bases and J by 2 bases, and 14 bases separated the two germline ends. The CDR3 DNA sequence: TGTGCCAGCAGTTTTGGGAAGGGTTTAACCTACGAGCAGTACTTC. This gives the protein CASSFGKGLTYEQYF.

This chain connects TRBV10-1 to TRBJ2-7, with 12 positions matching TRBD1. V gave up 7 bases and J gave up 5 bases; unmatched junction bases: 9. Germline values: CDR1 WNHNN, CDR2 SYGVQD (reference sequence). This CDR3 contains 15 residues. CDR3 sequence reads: CASTPGTGGTDEQYF. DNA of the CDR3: TGCGCCAGCACCCCTGGGACAGGGGGCACCGACGAGCAGTACTTC.

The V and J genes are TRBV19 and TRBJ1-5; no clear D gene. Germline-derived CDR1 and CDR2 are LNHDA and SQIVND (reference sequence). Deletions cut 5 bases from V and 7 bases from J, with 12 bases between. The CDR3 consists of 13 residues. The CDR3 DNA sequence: TGTGCCAGTAGTCGGGAGATAGGGCAGCCCCAGCATTTT. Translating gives CASSREIGQPQHF.

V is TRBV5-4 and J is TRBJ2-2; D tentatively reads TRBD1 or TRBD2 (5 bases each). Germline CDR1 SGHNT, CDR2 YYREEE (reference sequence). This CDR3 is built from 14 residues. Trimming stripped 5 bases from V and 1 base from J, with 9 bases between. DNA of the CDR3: TGTGCCAGCAGGGGGACGGTGAACACCGGGGAGCTGTTTTTT. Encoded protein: CASRGTVNTGELFF.